The 30 T cell receptor beta chains presented below share a single source sample, sequenced in a study of OX40 agonist ivuxolimab in advanced cancers. The method was immunoSEQ multiplex PCR; TCRdb's version includes in-frame clones alone and lacks a portion of them. The sample has about 110,000 clones; about 91% are singletons. The sample was CD4+ or CD8+ T cells sorted from blood, taken in a trial of the OX40 agonist ivuxolimab. These receptor sequences come from an adult with an advanced solid tumor such as melanoma, head and neck, liver or kidney cancer.

J is TRBJ1-1 and V is TRBV6-5; D unresolved. The CDR3 contains 15 residues. V was pared by 5 bases and J by 0 bases, with 13 bases between. Germline CDR1 and CDR2: MNHEY and SVGAGI. DNA of the CDR3: TGTGCCAGCAGTGTTCTAGGGCCCATGAACACTGAAGCTTTCTTT. It encodes CASSVLGPMNTEAFF.

The genes are TRBV11-2 and TRBJ2-7, with 11 positions matching TRBD1. The CDR3 has 15 residues. V shed 1 base, J shed 3 bases, and the junction held 2 bases outside the gene matches. The germline CDR1 and CDR2 sequences are SGHAT and FQNNGV. CDR3 nucleotides: TGTGCCAGCAGCTTAGTGGGACAGGGGGTCTACGAGCAGTACTTC. Amino acids: CASSLVGQGVYEQYF.

This clone has just one count. The chain recombines TRBV5-1 with TRBJ2-7, with 8 positions matching TRBD1. The CDR3 is 15 residues long. The trim removed 0 bases at V and 1 base at J, leaving 3 bases unmatched. Germline V CDR1 and CDR2: SGHRS, YFSETQ. CDR3 protein: CASSLGGTGSYEQYF. In DNA, the CDR3 is TGCGCCAGCAGCTTGGGAGGGACAGGTTCCTACGAGCAGTACTTC.

This clone was counted once. This chain connects TRBV5-4 to TRBJ2-4, with TRBD2 as a possible D gene (7 bases). Germline V gives CDR1 SGHNT, CDR2 YYREEE (reference sequence). The ends were cut back, 0 bases at V and 9 bases at J, with 13 bases in the middle. The CDR3 loop spans 14 amino acids. The CDR3: CASSLEQGGGIQYF. CDR3 nucleotide sequence: TGTGCCAGCAGCTTGGAACAGGGAGGGGGCATTCAGTACTTC.

The J gene is TRBJ2-3, the V gene TRBV30, with 10 nucleotides matching TRBD2. Germline V lookup: CDR1 GTSNPN, CDR2 SVGIG (reference sequence). This CDR3 is built from 15 residues. The ends lost 3 bases at V and 5 bases at J; junction bases unmatched: 8. The CDR3 region has the DNA TGTGCCTGGAGCGCCTCTCTAGCGGGGGTAGATACGCAGTATTTT. This sequence encodes CAWSASLAGVDTQYF.

The chain uses TRBV6-5 and TRBJ2-7, with a weak D call TRBD1 (6 bases). V was cut by 2 bases and J by 6 bases, with 14 bases left in between. The CDR3 totals 14 residues. Per the germline V gene, CDR1 is MNHEY and CDR2 is SVGAGI. The CDR3, as DNA: TGTGCCAGCAGTTACCTGACAGGAGGCGGCGAGCAGTACTTC. Amino acid sequence: CASSYLTGGGEQYF.

This chain links TRBV11-2 with TRBJ2-2; D gene uncertain. CDR3 length equals 17 residues. Looked up from germline, CDR1 is SGHAT and CDR2 is FQNNGV. V was cut by 8 bases and J by 0 bases, with 19 bases left in between. The CDR3 DNA reads TGTGCCAGCGAGATAGGCACTCTTATTTCGAACACCGGGGAGCTGTTTTTT. Its protein is CASEIGTLISNTGELFF.

J is TRBJ1-4 and V is TRBV5-8; D remains unclear. CDR1 is SGHTS, CDR2 YDEGEE, per germline. V was pared by 2 bases and J by 6 bases, with 8 bases between. The CDR3 is 13 residues long. In nucleotides, the CDR3 is TGTGCCAGCAGCTTATGGGCAGATGAAAAACTGTTTTTT. Its translation is CASSLWADEKLFF.

This clone was picked up a small number of times. The J gene is TRBJ2-1, the V gene TRBV11-1; D may be TRBD1 (6 bases). The V end was cut by 3 bases, the J end by 7 bases, with 25 bases between. This CDR3 is built from 18 residues. Germline loops: CDR1 SGHAT, CDR2 FQDESV (reference sequence). CDR3 amino acids: CASSLRDLGFRGSNEQFF. DNA of the CDR3: TGTGCCAGCAGCTTGAGAGACCTGGGATTCAGGGGTAGTAATGAGCAGTTCTTC.

The chain joins TRBV21-1 to TRBJ1-1. TRBV21-1 is shown as a pseudogene. There are 16 residues in the CDR3. The CDR3 spells CASSRDLTEVNTEAFF. DNA of the CDR3: TGTGCCAGCAGCAGGGATCTAACAGAAGTGAACACTGAAGCTTTCTTT.

This clone has a single count. The chain has TRBV7-6 and TRBJ2-5, with D perhaps matching TRBD1 (6 bases). Trimming pared 0 bases from V and 4 bases from J, leaving 15 bases between. This CDR3 contains 16 residues. Germline loops: CDR1 SGHVS, CDR2 FNYEAQ. This CDR3 is CASSLAPGRGGETQYF. In DNA form, the CDR3 reads TGTGCCAGCAGCTTAGCCCCAGGTAGAGGGGGAGAGACCCAGTACTTC. Full variable domain (remainder filled in from reference TRBV7-6 and TRBJ2-5): GAGVSQSPRYKVTKRGQDVALRCDPISGHVSLYWYRQALGQGPEFLTYFNYEAQQDKSGLPNDRFSAERPEGSISTLTIQRTEQRDSAMYRCASSLAPGRGGETQYFGPGTRLLVL.

This clone came up once. The V gene is TRBV4-1, the J gene TRBJ2-3; no firm D call. Trimming removed 6 bases at V and 0 bases at J, with 13 bases between. Per the germline V gene, CDR1 is MGHRA and CDR2 is YSYEKL. The CDR3 is 15 amino acids. The CDR3 protein is CASSSGPVSTDTQYF. The CDR3 DNA sequence: TGCGCCAGCAGTTCAGGTCCAGTTAGCACAGATACGCAGTATTTT.

The chain has TRBV18 and TRBJ2-7, with TRBD1 as a possible D gene (6 bases). The CDR3 sequence is 13 residues long. Between the trimmed V and J ends, which lost 5 bases and 2 bases, there was a span of 10 bases. Germline V lookup: CDR1 KGHSH, CDR2 LQKENI. In DNA form, the CDR3 reads TGTGCCAGCTCAAGGACAGTGGCCTACGAGCAGTACTTC. It codes for CASSRTVAYEQYF. Looking up the rest from reference TRBV18 and TRBJ2-7 gives the full variable domain: NAGVMQNPRHLVRRRGQEARLRCSPMKGHSHVYWYRQLPEEGLKFMVYLQKENIIDESGMPKERFSAEFPKEGPSILRIQQVVRGDSAAYFCASSRTVAYEQYFGPGTRLTVT.

This clone was recorded a few times. The chain joins TRBV30 to TRBJ2-6; D uncertain. The germline V gene has CDR1 GTSNPN and CDR2 SVGIG (reference sequence). Deletions cut 4 bases from V and 0 bases from J, with 7 bases between. This CDR3 comprises 14 residues. In nucleotides, the CDR3 is TGTGCCTGGACTGCCGGCTCTGGGGCCAACGTCCTGACTTTC. This translates into CAWTAGSGANVLTF.

The chain carries TRBV29-1 and TRBJ2-7; D is ambiguous. V was shortened by 3 bases and J by 3 bases, with 6 bases between the two germline ends. This CDR3 comprises 11 residues. Germline loops: CDR1 SQVTM, CDR2 ANQGSEA. The CDR3 DNA sequence: TGCAGCGTTGAGGTTAGCTACGAGCAGTACTTC. It yields the protein CSVEVSYEQYF.

This clone was seen once. J is TRBJ1-2 and V is TRBV6-6; 9 bases align to TRBD1. The CDR3 spans 16 residues. CDR1 and CDR2 (germline): MNHNY, SVGAGI (reference sequence). Trimming at V came to 0 bases and at J to 3 bases, leaving 5 bases not matched to a gene. CDR3 sequence reads: CASSYSDRGDYYGYTF. The CDR3 bases are TGTGCCAGCAGTTACTCCGACAGGGGGGACTACTATGGCTACACCTTC.

V is TRBV7-2 and J is TRBJ2-3; 12 bases map to TRBD2. CDR1 SGHTA and CDR2 FQGNSA come from the germline V gene. There are 16 residues in the CDR3. V was clipped by 5 bases and J by 5 bases; unmatched bases: 8. The CDR3 is CASSPTSGSLRDTQYF. The CDR3 bases are TGTGCCAGCAGCCCGACTAGCGGGAGTCTAAGAGATACGCAGTATTTT.

The chain couples TRBV6-5 to TRBJ1-1; D not resolved. This CDR3 is built from 14 residues. The V gene's germline CDR1 is MNHEY and CDR2 SVGAGI. V lost 8 bases to trimming and J lost 5 bases, with 18 bases between them. The CDR3: CASRDDVSGTEAFF. The CDR3 bases are TGTGCCAGCCGCGACGATGTATCGGGGACTGAAGCTTTCTTT.

The gene calls are TRBV6-5 and TRBJ2-5; 8 nucleotides align to TRBD2. Germline loops: CDR1 MNHEY, CDR2 SVGAGI. The ends lost 6 bases at V and 1 base at J; junction bases unmatched: 4. This CDR3 is built from 14 residues. The CDR3 DNA is TGTGCCAGCAGCCGGGGGGGACCCCAAGAGACCCAGTACTTC. It encodes CASSRGGPQETQYF.

CDR3 sequence (DNA): TGCAGCGTTGGGGCAGCTTCTAACTATGGCTACACCTTC. Translating gives CSVGAASNYGYTF. V usage is TRBV29-1 and J usage is TRBJ1-2; D unresolved. Germline loops: CDR1 SQVTM, CDR2 ANQGSEA. Trimming left V 4 bases short and J 0 bases short, with 9 bases between. The length of the CDR3 is 13 residues.

This clone was seen more than once but under ten times. The chain uses TRBV7-9 and TRBJ1-2; D is uncertain. Per germline, CDR1 SEHNR and CDR2 FQNEAQ (reference sequence). This CDR3 region has 12 residues. Trimming took off 4 bases at V and 3 bases at J, with 6 bases between the two ends. As DNA, the CDR3 is TGTGCCAGCAGCTCGACTGACTATGGCTACACCTTC. It yields the protein CASSSTDYGYTF.

This clone was seen just once. The J gene is TRBJ1-6, the V gene TRBV5-1; D is perhaps TRBD1 (6 bases). Germline assignment: CDR1 SGHRS and CDR2 YFSETQ. Trimming left V 4 bases short and J 9 bases short, with 11 bases between. The CDR3 length is 13 residues. The CDR3 spells CASSPEGVSPLHF. In DNA, the CDR3 is TGCGCCAGCAGCCCGGAGGGGGTTTCACCCCTCCACTTT.

The V call is TRBV29-1, the J call TRBJ1-1; 7 bases line up with TRBD1. V shed 2 bases and J 5 bases; nucleotides not matched to a gene: 5. The CDR3 is 13 residues long. Germline CDR1 and CDR2: SQVTM and ANQGSEA. DNA of the CDR3: TGCAGCGTTGAATCGAACAGGGGTACTGAAGCTTTCTTT. This encodes CSVESNRGTEAFF.

A single count supports this clone. This chain uses TRBV2 with TRBJ2-3, with TRBD2 identical over 8 bases. This CDR3 has 15 amino acids. V shed 4 bases and J 0 bases; nucleotides not matched to a gene: 3. Germline CDR1 reads SNHLY; CDR2 reads FYNNEI. CDR3 DNA sequence: TGTGCCAGCAGTGGACTAGCGACTAGCACAGATACGCAGTATTTT. Its translation: CASSGLATSTDTQYF.

The CDR3 here is CASSLWTSGDNEQFF. In DNA, the CDR3 is TGCGCCAGCAGCTTGTGGACTAGCGGAGACAATGAGCAGTTCTTC. The chain recombines TRBV5-1 with TRBJ2-1, with 10 bases matching TRBD2. This CDR3 spans 15 amino acids. Unmatched junction bases numbered 3, after V lost 1 base and J lost 5 bases. Germline CDR1 and CDR2: SGHRS and YFSETQ.

The chain's CDR3 is CASSPMGGLQNQPQHF. CDR3 coding DNA: TGTGCCAGCAGCCCAATGGGGGGCCTCCAGAATCAGCCCCAGCATTTT. This chain links TRBV5-8 with TRBJ1-5; a weak D match, TRBD1 (6 bases). Germline V gives CDR1 SGHTS, CDR2 YDEGEE. V lost 4 bases and J 4 bases, leaving 18 bases between the germline ends. This CDR3 spans 16 amino acids.

This chain uses TRBV6-5 with TRBJ2-2, with 11 bases that match TRBD2. The CDR3 contains 16 residues. V dropped 0 bases and J dropped 6; count of bases not matched to a gene: 3. Germline values: CDR1 MNHEY, CDR2 SVGAGI. The CDR3 coding sequence is TGTGCCAGCAGTTACTCTAGCGGGGGGGCTGCCGGGGAGCTGTTTTTT. Amino acids: CASSYSSGGAAGELFF.

This chain joins TRBV4-2 and TRBJ2-2; TRBD1 might be the D (6 bases). CDR1 is LGHNA, CDR2 YNFKEQ, per germline. This CDR3 region has 16 residues. Trimming shortened V by 2 bases and J by 3 bases, and 13 bases separated the two germline ends. CDR3 loop: CASSQKQGRDTGELFF. In DNA form, the CDR3 reads TGTGCCAGCAGCCAAAAGCAGGGGCGAGACACCGGGGAGCTGTTTTTT.

The rearrangement joins TRBV5-4 to TRBJ2-7; D may be TRBD1 or TRBD2 (5 bases each). The CDR3 covers 14 residues. The ends were cut back, 1 base at V and 1 base at J, with 9 bases in the middle. Germline CDR1 and CDR2: SGHNT and YYREEE (reference sequence). CDR3 nucleotides: TGTGCCAGCAGCTTGCAGGGACCTTCCTACGAGCAGTACTTC. It codes for CASSLQGPSYEQYF. Based on the CDR3 plus reference TRBV5-4 and TRBJ2-7, the full variable domain is ETGVTQSPTHLIKTRGQQVTLRCSSQSGHNTVSWYQQALGQGPQFIFQYYREEENGRGNFPPRFSGLQFPNYSSELNVNALELDDSALYLCASSLQGPSYEQYFGPGTRLTVT.

This chain uses TRBV18 with TRBJ1-4; 9 bases line up with TRBD1. The V gene end was trimmed by 4 bases and the J gene end by 7 bases; junction bases not matched to a gene: 7. Germline loops: CDR1 KGHSH, CDR2 LQKENI. The CDR3 has 15 amino acids. CDR3 sequence (DNA): TGTGCCAGCTCACTTACCGGGACAGGGTTTGAAAAACTGTTTTTT. Translated: CASSLTGTGFEKLFF.